These 16 T cell receptor beta chains were sequenced from one sample in a study of PD-1 blockade in classical Hodgkin lymphoma. Generated by immunoSEQ multiplex PCR, the TCRdb table keeps only in-frame clones and is missing some. Of about 18,000 clones listed, over 80% are singletons. There was relapse after autologous stem cell transplantation in every patient, and there was variation in brentuximab vedotin exposure. This specimen was peripheral blood mononuclear cells (PBMCs), taken at baseline. The receptors derive from a human donor with classical Hodgkin lymphoma.

The rearrangement links TRBV4-1 to TRBJ1-4; possible D gene TRBD1, 5 bases. The CDR3 runs to 13 residues. The germline V gene encodes CDR1 MGHRA and CDR2 YSYEKL. Trimming pared 0 bases from V and 6 bases from J, leaving 5 bases between. DNA of the CDR3: TGCGCCAGCAGCCAAGACAGGGATGAAAAACTGTTTTTT. It yields the protein CASSQDRDEKLFF.

The chain is built from TRBV11-3 and TRBJ1-1; no reliable D call. The CDR3 consists of 13 residues. Germline-derived CDR1 and CDR2 are SGHNT and YENEEA. V lost 3 bases and J 7 bases, leaving 12 bases between the germline ends. DNA of the CDR3: TGTGCCAGCAGCTTCCCCCTTTCGAGTGAAGCTTTCTTT. It yields the protein CASSFPLSSEAFF.

This rearrangement joins TRBV6-1 to TRBJ2-5; no definite D call. The J call may not be correct, given that the DNA end is closer to TRBJ2-7. Germline V gene data show CDR1 as MNHNS and CDR2 as SASEGT. The CDR3 length is 12 residues. The CDR3 DNA sequence: TGTGCCAGCAGTGAAAAGGTTGTCGAGCAGTACTTC. Protein: CASSEKVVEQYF.

The rearrangement joins TRBV19 to TRBJ1-1; TRBD1 agrees at 8 bases. CDR1 and CDR2 (germline): LNHDA, SQIVND (reference sequence). The CDR3 has 12 amino acids. Trimming took 6 bases from V and 6 from J; bases not matched to a gene: 3. In nucleotides, the CDR3 is TGTGCCAGTAGGGACAGGGCTTCTGAAGCTTTCTTT. It yields the protein CASRDRASEAFF. Variable domain in full (rest from reference TRBV19 and TRBJ1-1): DGGITQSPKYLFRKEGQNVTLSCEQNLNHDAMYWYRQDPGQGLRLIYYSQIVNDFQKGDIAEGYSVSREKKESFPLTVTSAQKNPTAFYLCASRDRASEAFFGQGTRLTVV.

The V and J genes are TRBV6-5 and TRBJ2-5; a possible D gene is TRBD2 (5 bases). Trimming cost V 7 bases and J 2 bases, with 17 bases left between them. CDR3 length: 15 amino acids. Germline V lookup: CDR1 MNHEY, CDR2 SVGAGI. This chain's CDR3 is CASTRRGLSQETQYF. The CDR3 DNA sequence: TGTGCCAGCACCCGGCGAGGGCTTTCGCAAGAGACCCAGTACTTC.

CDR3 DNA: TGCGCCAGCAGCCGTGGTGGGGGTCGGAACACTGAAGCTTTCTTT. This gives the protein CASSRGGGRNTEAFF. This sequence joins TRBV5-1 and TRBJ1-1; perhaps TRBD1 as D (5 bases). V lost 4 bases and J 1 base, leaving 14 bases between the germline ends. CDR1 SGHRS and CDR2 YFSETQ come from the germline V gene. The length of the CDR3 is 15 residues.

The rearrangement joins TRBV18 to TRBJ2-3, with D possibly being TRBD2 (5 bases). Trimming stripped 2 bases from V and 2 bases from J, with 14 bases between. Germline V gene sequence: CDR1 KGHSH, CDR2 LQKENI. The CDR3 extends over 16 amino acids. The CDR3 sequence is CASSPKIGLSTDTQYF. CDR3 bases: TGTGCCAGCTCACCAAAGATCGGACTCTCCACAGATACGCAGTATTTT.

The rearrangement uses TRBV21-1 and TRBJ1-3; TRBD1, the table's D call, lacks a check against the DNA. TRBV21-1 is tagged as a pseudogene. The CDR3 is 17 amino acids. The CDR3 reads CASSKRTGSSSGNTIYF. The CDR3 DNA reads TGTGCCAGCAGCAAAAGAACAGGTTCGTCGTCTGGAAACACCATATATTTT.

The gene calls are TRBV2 and TRBJ2-7; 9 bases are a match to TRBD1. CDR3 size: 14 residues. V dropped 10 bases and J dropped 1; count of bases not matched to a gene: 8. CDR1 is SNHLY, CDR2 FYNNEI, per germline. For the CDR3, the DNA is TGTGCCACCCATCCCGGACAGGGGTCCTACGAGCAGTACTTC. It specifies CATHPGQGSYEQYF.

The sample holds a few counts of this clone. The chain carries TRBV9 and TRBJ2-2, with TRBD2 matching over 7 bases. This CDR3 contains 14 residues. V was pared by 4 bases and J by 7 bases, with 7 bases of the junction left unmatched. In germline, CDR1 is SGDLS, CDR2 YYNGEE. The CDR3 reads CASSTTSGGGELFF. The CDR3 region has the DNA TGTGCCAGCAGCACAACCTCGGGGGGCGGGGAGCTGTTTTTT.

The chain is built from TRBV12-5 and TRBJ2-3; weak D call: TRBD2 (5 bases). The CDR3 is made up of 13 amino acids. The V gene lost 6 bases and the J gene lost 6 bases, with 13 bases spanning the gap. Germline values: CDR1 LGHNT, CDR2 FRNRAP. CDR3 residues: CASGADPRDTQYF. CDR3 nucleotide sequence: TGTGCTAGTGGAGCGGACCCCAGGGATACGCAGTATTTT.

In this sample, this clone turned up a few times. The gene calls are TRBV5-5 and TRBJ2-7; perhaps TRBD1 as D (5 bases). Germline lookup yields CDR1 SGHKS and CDR2 YYEKEE (reference sequence). The CDR3 is 14 residues long. Trimming cost V 1 base and J 3 bases, with 11 bases left between them. CDR3 protein: CASSLRQWDYEQYF. CDR3 bases: TGTGCCAGCAGCTTGAGACAGTGGGACTACGAGCAGTACTTC.

The genes are TRBV11-2 and TRBJ2-7; D unclear. Germline V lookup: CDR1 SGHAT, CDR2 FQNNGV. The germline V and J ends were trimmed by 2 bases and 7 bases, with 18 bases remaining between them. CDR3 size: 15 residues. The DNA for the CDR3 is TGTGCCAGCAGCTTACTAGGGAAGGCCGATTGGGAGCAGTACTTC. Protein product: CASSLLGKADWEQYF.

The chain uses TRBV11-2 and TRBJ2-1; D possibly corresponds to TRBD1 (5 bases). V lost 2 bases and J lost 3, with 17 bases in between. From germline, CDR1 is SGHAT and CDR2 FQNNGV. This CDR3 region has 17 residues. The CDR3 reads CASSLYRGQNSYNEQFF. CDR3 sequence (DNA): TGTGCCAGCAGCTTATATCGAGGACAAAACAGCTACAATGAGCAGTTCTTC.

The chain combines TRBV19 with TRBJ2-2; D is perhaps TRBD2 (5 bases). V lost 0 bases to trimming and J lost 12 bases, with 14 bases between them. Germline CDR1 and CDR2: LNHDA and SQIVND (reference sequence). The CDR3 has 14 residues. The CDR3 sequence is CASSIDVTAVKLFF. CDR3 in DNA: TGTGCCAGTAGTATAGACGTCACAGCGGTGAAGCTGTTTTTT. Variable domain in full (rest from reference TRBV19 and TRBJ2-2): DGGITQSPKYLFRKEGQNVTLSCEQNLNHDAMYWYRQDPGQGLRLIYYSQIVNDFQKGDIAEGYSVSREKKESFPLTVTSAQKNPTAFYLCASSIDVTAVKLFFGEGSRLTVL.

This chain connects TRBV11-2 to TRBJ2-7, with D unresolved. CDR3 length equals 14 residues. V lost 3 bases to trimming and J lost 1 base, with 10 bases between them. CDR1 SGHAT and CDR2 FQNNGV come from the germline V gene. The CDR3 nucleotides are TGTGCCAGCAGCTTTGCTTCAGATTCCTACGAGCAGTACTTC. Residues: CASSFASDSYEQYF.